The sequence of this T cell receptor (beta chain) was determined in a study of control samples from healthy donors and cancer patients. Clones were read by immunoSEQ multiplex PCR, and TCRdb kept only the in-frame ones, dropping some. Among approximately 110,000 clones, approximately 93% were seen once, and the ten largest hold 7.8%. V trimming: 5 bases; J trimming: 4 bases; junction bases outside the gene matches: 14. The CDR3 is made up of 17 amino acids. Per the germline V gene, CDR1 is PRHDT and CDR2 is FYEKMQ (reference sequence). This chain joins TRBV13 and TRBJ2-3; 8 nucleotides agree with TRBD2. This clonotype originated in a woman under 30 in good health. The sample comprised blood. The CDR3 DNA is TGTGCCAGCAGCCCGTCCTTAGCGGGGCCTCACGCAGATACGCAGTATTTT. Residues: CASSPSLAGPHADTQYF.